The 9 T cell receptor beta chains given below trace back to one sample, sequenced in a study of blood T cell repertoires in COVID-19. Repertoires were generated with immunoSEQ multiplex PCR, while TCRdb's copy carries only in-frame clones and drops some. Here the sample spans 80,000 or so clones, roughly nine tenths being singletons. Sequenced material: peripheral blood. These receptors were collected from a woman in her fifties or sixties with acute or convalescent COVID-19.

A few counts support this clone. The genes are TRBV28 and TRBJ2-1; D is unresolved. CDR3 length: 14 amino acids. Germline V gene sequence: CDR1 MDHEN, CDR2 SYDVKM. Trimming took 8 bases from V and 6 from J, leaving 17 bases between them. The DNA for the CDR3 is TGTGCCAGCGTCCCCGGGTCCGTAGGCAATGAGCAGTTCTTC. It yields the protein CASVPGSVGNEQFF.

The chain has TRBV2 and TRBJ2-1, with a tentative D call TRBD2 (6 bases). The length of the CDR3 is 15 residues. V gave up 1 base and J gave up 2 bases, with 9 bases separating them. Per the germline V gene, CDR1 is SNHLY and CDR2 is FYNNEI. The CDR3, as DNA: TGTGCCAGCAGTGAAGGTGCGGGACCCTACAATGAGCAGTTCTTC. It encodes CASSEGAGPYNEQFF. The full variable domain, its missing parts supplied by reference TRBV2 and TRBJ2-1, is EPEVTQTPSHQVTQMGQEVILRCVPISNHLYFYWYRQILGQKVEFLVSFYNNEISEKSEIFDDQFSVERPDGSNFTLKIRSTKLEDSAMYFCASSEGAGPYNEQFFGPGTRLTVL.

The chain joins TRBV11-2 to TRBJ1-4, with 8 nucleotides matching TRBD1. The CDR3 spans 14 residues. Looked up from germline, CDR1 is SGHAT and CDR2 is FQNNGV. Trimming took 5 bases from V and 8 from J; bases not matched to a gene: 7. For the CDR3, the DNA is TGTGCCAGCAGCCCGGACAGGGCTCGAGAAAAACTGTTTTTT. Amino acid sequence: CASSPDRAREKLFF.

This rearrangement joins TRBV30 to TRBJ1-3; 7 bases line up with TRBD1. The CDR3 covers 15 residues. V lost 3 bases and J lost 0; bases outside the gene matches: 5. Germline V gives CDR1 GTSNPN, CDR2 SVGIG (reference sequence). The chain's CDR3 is CAWSRDSVSGNTIYF. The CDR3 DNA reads TGTGCCTGGAGCCGGGACAGCGTCTCTGGAAACACCATATATTTT.

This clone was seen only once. In DNA, the CDR3 is TGTGCCAGCAGTCTAGGGGGGGGCGTCTATAACTATGGCTACACCTTC. Its translation: CASSLGGGVYNYGYTF. V and J are TRBV28 and TRBJ1-2, with D tentatively TRBD1 (6 bases). V was shortened by 5 bases and J by 1 base, with 17 bases between the two germline ends. The CDR3 contains 16 residues. Germline V lookup: CDR1 MDHEN, CDR2 SYDVKM.

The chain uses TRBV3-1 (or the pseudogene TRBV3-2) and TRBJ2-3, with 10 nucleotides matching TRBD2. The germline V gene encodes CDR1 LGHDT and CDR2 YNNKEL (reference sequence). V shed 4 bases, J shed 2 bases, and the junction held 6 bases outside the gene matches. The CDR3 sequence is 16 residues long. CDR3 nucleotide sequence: TGTGCCAGCAGCCCCGGGACTAGCGCCTTCACAGATACGCAGTATTTT. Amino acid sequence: CASSPGTSAFTDTQYF.

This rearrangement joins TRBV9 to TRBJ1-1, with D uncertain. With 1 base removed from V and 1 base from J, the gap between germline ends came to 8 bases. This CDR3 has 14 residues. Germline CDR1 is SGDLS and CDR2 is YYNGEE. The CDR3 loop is CASSVTAGNTEAFF. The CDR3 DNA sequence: TGTGCCAGCAGCGTAACAGCGGGGAACACTGAAGCTTTCTTT.

Here the CDR3 reads CASSGRGTAILDTQYF. DNA for the CDR3: TGTGCCAGCAGCGGGCGTGGGACAGCCATTTTAGATACGCAGTATTTT. The chain combines TRBV5-5 with TRBJ2-3, with 7 bases matching TRBD1. Germline V gene data show CDR1 as SGHKS and CDR2 as YYEKEE (reference sequence). CDR3 size: 16 residues. J gave up 5 bases and V 4 bases, and 13 bases lay outside the gene matches.

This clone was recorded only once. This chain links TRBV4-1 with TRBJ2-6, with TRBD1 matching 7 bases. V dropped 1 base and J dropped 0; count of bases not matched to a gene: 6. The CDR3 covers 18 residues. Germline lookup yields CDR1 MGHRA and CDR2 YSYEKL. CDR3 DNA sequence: TGCGCCAGCAGCCAAGTTTGGGACAGAGACTCTGGGGCCAACGTCCTGACTTTC. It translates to CASSQVWDRDSGANVLTF.